This is a list of T cell receptor beta chains from one sample in a study of shared clonotypes between healthy human individuals. Only in-frame clones appear in the TCRdb table, and some are missing; sequencing was by immunoSEQ multiplex PCR. The sample has 190,000 or so clones; approximately 60% are singletons. Sequencing used memory CD4+ T cells sorted from blood. The receptors were gathered from a man aged 25-45 years in good health. Each CDR3 is given with its conserved first and last residue. The D gene is left open where the match is weak. Size tells how often a clone was seen (once, few, many) or the class of an expanded clone, and some rows leave it out.

j_gene	abundance	v_gene	d_gene	CDR3nt	CDR3aa
TRBJ2-1	NA	TRBV18	TRBD2	TGTGCCAGCAAAAAGCCTCTAGCGGGAGATGACAATGAGCAGTTCTTC	CASKKPLAGDDNEQFF
TRBJ2-7	NA	TRBV11-3	NA	TGTGCCAGCAGCGTCCAGGACTGGGACTACGAGCAGTACTTC	CASSVQDWDYEQYF
TRBJ1-1	NA	TRBV6-1	NA	TGTGCCAGCTTGGGAGTCACTGAAGCTTTCTTT	CASLGVTEAFF
TRBJ1-1	NA	TRBV29-1	NA	TGCAGCGTTGAAGTTGGGAGGGGGACTGAAGCTTTCTTT	CSVEVGRGTEAFF
TRBJ2-7	NA	TRBV5-1	NA	TGCGCCAGCAGCTTGATAACAGGGACCTACGAGCAGTACTTC	CASSLITGTYEQYF
TRBJ2-2	NA	TRBV7-3	TRBD2	TGTGCCAGCAGCTTAACGAGCGGGGGACCCGGGGAGCTGTTTTTT	CASSLTSGGPGELFF
TRBJ1-2	NA	TRBV28	NA	TGTGCCAGCAGTTTAGCGGGCAACTATGGCTACACCTTC	CASSLAGNYGYTF
TRBJ2-2	NA	TRBV4-3	NA	TGCGCCAGCAGCCAAGGGCAGAACACCGGGGAGCTGTTTTTT	CASSQGQNTGELFF
TRBJ1-2	NA	TRBV19	NA	TGTGCCAGTAGTCCGGTAGCTAACTATGGCTACACCTTC	CASSPVANYGYTF
TRBJ2-5	few	TRBV27	NA	TGTGCCAGCAGTTTCGTGGGCGTCCGAGAGACCCAGTACTTC	CASSFVGVRETQYF
TRBJ2-1	NA	TRBV9	TRBD2	TGTGCCAGCGCTAGCGGGAGCTACAATGAGCAGTTCTTC	CASASGSYNEQFF
TRBJ2-1	NA	TRBV11-3	TRBD2	TGTGCCAGCAGCTTAGGCCAAACTAGCGTTCGGTTCTTC	CASSLGQTSVRFF
TRBJ2-3	NA	TRBV5-6	TRBD2	TGTGCCAGCAGCTTGGAACTAGCGGGGTCCGGGGATACGCAGTATTTT	CASSLELAGSGDTQYF
TRBJ2-1	NA	TRBV2	TRBD2	TGTGCCAGCATAGCGGGACTAGCGGGGGGGCTTGATGAGCAGTTCTTC	CASIAGLAGGLDEQFF
TRBJ2-1	few	TRBV4-1	NA	TGCGCCAGCAGCCGGCACCCAGACCCTGACAATGAGCAGTTCTTC	CASSRHPDPDNEQFF
TRBJ1-5	NA	TRBV28	NA	TGTGCCAGCAGGCTGGAGGGGGGGCTAGGGCAGCCCCAGCATTTT	CASRLEGGLGQPQHF
TRBJ2-1	NA	TRBV5-6	NA	TGTGCCAGCAGCTGGAAAGATTACAGTGCGAGCTCCTACAATGAGCAGTTCTTC	CASSWKDYSASSYNEQFF
TRBJ2-5	NA	TRBV11-2	NA	TGTGCCAGCAGCTTAGTGGGACTCTCGGCGACCCAGTACTTC	CASSLVGLSATQYF
TRBJ2-7	NA	TRBV19	NA	TGTGCCAGTAGTCAAGACCGGGACCTCGGTTTGGGCGAGCAGTACTTC	CASSQDRDLGLGEQYF
TRBJ1-5	few	TRBV2	NA	TGTGCCAGCAGTGAAGGGTCCTTTTTTGGTCAGCCCCAGCATTTT	CASSEGSFFGQPQHF
TRBJ2-4	NA	TRBV7-2	NA	TGTGCCAGCAGCAACCGGGAACGAAGAGGCATTCAGTACTTC	CASSNRERRGIQYF
TRBJ2-5	NA	TRBV7-8	NA	TGTGCCAGCAGCTTAGATACAGGGGGGGGAGAGACCCAGTACTTC	CASSLDTGGGETQYF
TRBJ2-7	NA	TRBV28	NA	TGTGCCAGCAACACTCTGGGAGGGGGACGTATCCACGAGCAGTACTTC	CASNTLGGGRIHEQYF
TRBJ2-5	NA	TRBV11-3	TRBD1	TGTGCCAGCAGGAAACAGGGGGCCCTCCGACAAGAGACCCAGTACTTC	CASRKQGALRQETQYF
TRBJ2-7	NA	TRBV6-1	NA	TGTGCCAGCAGTGAAGTCCAGGAGGATAGCGAGCAGTACTTC	CASSEVQEDSEQYF
TRBJ2-3	NA	TRBV18	TRBD2	TGTGCCAGCTCACCAAATGGAGCGGGGGACACAGATACGCAGTATTTT	CASSPNGAGDTDTQYF
TRBJ2-3	NA	TRBV5-5	TRBD2	TGTGCCAGCAGCTTTCAATCCGCACTAGCGGGAGGCACAGATACGCAGTATTTT	CASSFQSALAGGTDTQYF
TRBJ2-7	NA	TRBV18	TRBD2	TGTGCCAGCTCCCCGCGACTAGCGGGAGGGCCCTACGAGCAGTACTTC	CASSPRLAGGPYEQYF
TRBJ2-7	few	TRBV30	TRBD1	TGTGCCTGGAGTGGACAGGGCGAGCAGTACTTC	CAWSGQGEQYF
TRBJ2-2	NA	TRBV29-1	NA	TGCAGCGTTGGGTCGGGTGGCACCGGGGAGCTGTTTTTT	CSVGSGGTGELFF
TRBJ1-1	once	TRBV7-3	NA	TGTGCCAGCAGCTCCAATAGGAACACTGAAGCTTTCTTT	CASSSNRNTEAFF
TRBJ2-1	NA	TRBV18	TRBD2	TGTGCCAGCTCATTGACTAGCGGGACGTACAATGAGCAGTTCTTC	CASSLTSGTYNEQFF
TRBJ2-5	few	TRBV2	NA	TGTGCCAGCAGTACCCCGACCGGCCAAGAGACCCAGTACTTC	CASSTPTGQETQYF
TRBJ2-3	few	TRBV5-1	NA	TGCGCCAGCAGCTTGGACCGATATACGCAGTATTTT	CASSLDRYTQYF
TRBJ2-1	many	TRBV7-8	NA	TGTGCCAGCAGCCAAGAGCGGGTTAGGTGGTCTCAGTTCTTC	CASSQERVRWSQFF
TRBJ2-7	few	TRBV29-1	NA	TGCAGCGCTATACGGGACGGCTACGAGCAGTACTTC	CSAIRDGYEQYF